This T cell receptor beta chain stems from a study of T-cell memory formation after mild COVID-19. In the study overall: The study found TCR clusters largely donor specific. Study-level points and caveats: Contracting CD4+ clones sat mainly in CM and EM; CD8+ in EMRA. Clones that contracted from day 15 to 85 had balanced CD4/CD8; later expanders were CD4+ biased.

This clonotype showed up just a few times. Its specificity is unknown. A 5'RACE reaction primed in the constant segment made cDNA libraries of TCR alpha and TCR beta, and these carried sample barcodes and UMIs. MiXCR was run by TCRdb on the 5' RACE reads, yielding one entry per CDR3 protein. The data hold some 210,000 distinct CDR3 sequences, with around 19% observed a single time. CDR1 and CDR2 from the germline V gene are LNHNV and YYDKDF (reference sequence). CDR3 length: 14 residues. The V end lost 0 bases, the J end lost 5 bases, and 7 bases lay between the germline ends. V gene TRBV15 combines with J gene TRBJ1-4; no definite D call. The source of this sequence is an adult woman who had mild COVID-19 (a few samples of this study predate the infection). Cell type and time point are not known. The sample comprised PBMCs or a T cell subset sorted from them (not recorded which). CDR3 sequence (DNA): TGTGCCACCAGCAGAGATTTGGGGAATGAAAAACTGTTTTTT. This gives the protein CATSRDLGNEKLFF.